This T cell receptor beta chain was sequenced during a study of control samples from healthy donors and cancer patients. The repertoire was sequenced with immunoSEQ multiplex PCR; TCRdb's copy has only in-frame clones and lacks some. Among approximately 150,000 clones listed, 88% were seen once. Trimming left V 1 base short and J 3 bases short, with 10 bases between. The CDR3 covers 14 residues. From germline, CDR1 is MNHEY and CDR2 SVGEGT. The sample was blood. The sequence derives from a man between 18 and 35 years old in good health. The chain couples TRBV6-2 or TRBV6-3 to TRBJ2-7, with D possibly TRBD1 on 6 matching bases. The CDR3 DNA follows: TGTGCCAGCAGTTACTTGACAGGAGGCTACGAGCAGTACTTC. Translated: CASSYLTGGYEQYF.